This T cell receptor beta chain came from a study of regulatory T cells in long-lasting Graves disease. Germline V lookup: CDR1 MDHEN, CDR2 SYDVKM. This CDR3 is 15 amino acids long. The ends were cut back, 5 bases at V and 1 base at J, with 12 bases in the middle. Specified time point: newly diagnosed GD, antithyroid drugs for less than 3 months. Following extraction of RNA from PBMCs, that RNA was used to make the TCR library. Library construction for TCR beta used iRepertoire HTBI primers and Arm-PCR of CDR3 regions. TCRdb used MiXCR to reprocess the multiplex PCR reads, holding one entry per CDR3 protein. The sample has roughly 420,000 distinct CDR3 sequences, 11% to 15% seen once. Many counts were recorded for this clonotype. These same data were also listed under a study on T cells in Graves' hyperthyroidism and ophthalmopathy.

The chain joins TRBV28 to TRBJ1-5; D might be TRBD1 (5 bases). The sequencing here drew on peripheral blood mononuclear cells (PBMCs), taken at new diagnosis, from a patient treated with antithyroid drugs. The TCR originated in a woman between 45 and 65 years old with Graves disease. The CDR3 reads CASSRDFGSNQPQHF. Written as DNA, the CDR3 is TGTGCCAGCAGTCGGGACTTTGGAAGCAATCAGCCCCAGCATTTT.